Following are 16 T cell receptor beta chains from one sample sequenced in a study of blood T cells in healthy people across ages (dated by TCRdb to the mid-2010s). The library was built by means of 5' RACE. The run used an Illumina HiSeq 2500. A second PCR of roughly 6 to 11 cycles was performed with a sample-barcoded 5' primer and a J-beta primer mix. The public reads were run again by TCRdb, first through fastp at Q25 and then through MiXCR, and only productive beta chains were kept. Every entry covers one CDR3 protein and lists the most common genes and DNA from its rows. This sample holds around 1,600,000 distinct CDR3 sequences; about 45% were observed only once. Of the sample, approximately 4.1% falls within the top ten clones. Sequenced sample: blood. Receptors were obtained from a young woman in good health.

The chain joins TRBV4-3 to TRBJ2-7; maybe TRBD1 (6 bases). CDR3 length: 15 amino acids. Germline lookup yields CDR1 LGHNA and CDR2 YSLEER. Trimming cost V 1 base and J 3 bases, with 13 bases left between them. CDR3 bases: TGCGCCAGCAGCCAAGCCGGTACAGGGAACTACGAGCAGTACTTC. The encoded protein is CASSQAGTGNYEQYF.

This clonotype was counted between two and nine times. The V gene is TRBV20-1, the J gene TRBJ1-2, with 9 bases aligning to TRBD1. There are 13 residues in the CDR3. V lost 5 bases to trimming and J lost 4 bases; unmatched junction nucleotides: 5. Per germline, CDR1 DFQATT and CDR2 SNEGSKA (reference sequence). CDR3 amino acids: CSAADRGSYGYTF. CDR3 DNA sequence: TGCAGTGCTGCGGACAGGGGATCCTATGGCTACACCTTC.

The chain links TRBV4-1 to TRBJ1-4; the D is unclear. Germline values: CDR1 MGHRA, CDR2 YSYEKL. The germline V and J ends were trimmed by 4 bases and 7 bases, with 10 bases remaining between them. The CDR3 has 13 residues. The CDR3 DNA reads as TGCGCCAGCAGCCGAGGGCTTACTGAAAAACTGTTTTTT. It translates to CASSRGLTEKLFF.

Only a few counts were recorded for this clonotype. The V and J genes are TRBV11-2 and TRBJ2-7; 9 bases agree with TRBD2. Germline V gives CDR1 SGHAT, CDR2 FQNNGV. The CDR3 has 14 residues. The J segment lost 3 bases and the V segment lost 3 bases, leaving 3 bases of the junction unmatched. Here the CDR3 DNA reads TGTGCCAGCAGCTTCTCTAGCGGGGACTACGAGCAGTACTTC. This gives the protein CASSFSSGDYEQYF.

In DNA form, the CDR3 reads TGTGCCATCAGTGATGGTGAGACAGGAGCCTACGAGCAGTTCTTC. Amino acids: CAISDGETGAYEQFF. The V gene is TRBV10-3, the J gene TRBJ2-1; D possibly corresponds to TRBD1 (6 bases). In germline, CDR1 is ENHRY, CDR2 SYGVKD. The V end was cut by 3 bases, the J end by 10 bases, with 19 bases between. CDR3 length: 15 residues.

This clonotype was detected a few times. The rearrangement joins TRBV4-3 to TRBJ1-5; no reliable D call. Per the germline V gene, CDR1 is LGHNA and CDR2 is YSLEER. The CDR3 is 13 residues long. V lost 1 base to trimming and J lost 6 bases, with 7 bases between them. Here the CDR3 DNA reads TGCGCCAGCAGCCAAGTGTTCGGTCAGCCCCAGCATTTT. The encoded protein is CASSQVFGQPQHF.

This clonotype was seen a few times. DNA for the CDR3: TGCGCCAGCAGCCAAGGACGGATCGAGCAGTACTTC. Encoded protein: CASSQGRIEQYF. This sequence joins TRBV4-1 and TRBJ2-7; unclear D gene. The V gene's germline CDR1 is MGHRA and CDR2 YSYEKL. Trimming took off 1 base at V and 6 bases at J, with 7 bases between the two ends. CDR3 length: 12 residues.

In DNA form, the CDR3 reads TGTGCCAGCAGTTGGACGAACGGCTGGGAGCAGTACTTC. It is translated as CASSWTNGWEQYF. The chain joins TRBV27 to TRBJ2-7; D call uncertain. The CDR3 is made up of 13 amino acids. V was trimmed by 4 bases and J by 7 bases, leaving 14 bases between them. Germline-derived CDR1 and CDR2 are MNHEY and SMNVEV (reference sequence).

This clonotype was seen a few times. CDR3 residues: CASSTRQGSAYEQYF. The CDR3 DNA reads TGTGCCAGCAGTACCAGACAGGGTTCGGCCTACGAGCAGTACTTC. The chain joins TRBV27 to TRBJ2-7; 7 nucleotides align to TRBD1. Germline-derived CDR1 and CDR2 are MNHEY and SMNVEV (reference sequence). The CDR3 covers 15 residues. The ends lost 5 bases at V and 2 bases at J; junction bases unmatched: 9.

In this sample, this clonotype turned up a few times. The rearrangement joins TRBV7-9 to TRBJ1-2; D gene unclear. The CDR3 is made up of 16 amino acids. Germline V CDR1 and CDR2: SEHNR, FQNEAQ (reference sequence). The V end lost 0 bases, the J end lost 6 bases, and 17 bases lay between the germline ends. The CDR3 coding sequence is TGTGCCAGCAGCTTAGCGATCACTGCCCCGTTCAATGGCTACACCTTC. Its translation: CASSLAITAPFNGYTF.

V gene TRBV29-1 combines with J gene TRBJ2-7; 8 bases are shared with TRBD1. Per germline, CDR1 SQVTM and CDR2 ANQGSEA. The trim removed 6 bases at V and 3 bases at J, leaving 10 bases unmatched. The CDR3 has 14 residues. CDR3 nucleotide sequence: TGCAGCGTCAACCCGGGACAGGACCTCTACGAGCAGTACTTC. Translating it yields CSVNPGQDLYEQYF.

On this clonotype itself: With a much larger clone just one base away, this may be a read error. The J gene is TRBJ2-5, the V gene TRBV27, with TRBD2 identical over 11 bases. After removal of 5 bases from V and 11 bases from J, the junction contained 10 bases not matched to a gene. Per the germline V gene, CDR1 is MNHEY and CDR2 is SMNVEV (reference sequence). The CDR3 extends over 14 amino acids. The CDR3 sequence: CASSQTSGINEQYF. The CDR3 nucleotides are TGTGCCAGCAGTCAGACTAGCGGGATCAATGAGCAGTACTTC.

The V call is TRBV7-2, the J call TRBJ1-4; TRBD1 matches at 7 bases. The germline CDR1 and CDR2 sequences are SGHTA and FQGNSA. Trimming cost V 5 bases and J 10 bases; bases outside gene matches: 13. CDR3 length: 15 residues. This CDR3 is CASSTRQGGVGKLFF. CDR3 coding DNA: TGTGCCAGCAGCACCCGACAGGGAGGTGTGGGAAAACTGTTTTTT.

Turning to this clonotype: One junction end disagrees with the germline gene, perhaps due to a read error. The V call is TRBV27, the J call TRBJ1-2; D might be TRBD1 (5 bases). The CDR3 totals 15 residues. The germline CDR1 and CDR2 sequences are MNHEY and SMNVEV (reference sequence). This CDR3 reads CAGSWGEGPGYGYTF. The CDR3 bases are TGTGCCGGCAGTTGGGGCGAAGGACCGGGATATGGCTACACCTTC.

The gene calls are TRBV18 and TRBJ2-1; D is possibly TRBD1 or TRBD2 (5 bases each). CDR3 length: 14 residues. CDR1 and CDR2 from the germline V gene are KGHSH and LQKENI. Trimming stripped 7 bases from V and 3 bases from J, with 13 bases between. CDR3 sequence: CASFGGVGYNEQFF. DNA for the CDR3: TGTGCCAGCTTTGGGGGAGTCGGCTACAATGAGCAGTTCTTC.

J is TRBJ2-3 and V is TRBV12-3 or TRBV12-4; D gene unclear. This CDR3 has 14 amino acids. V was pared by 4 bases and J by 7 bases, with 15 bases between. The CDR3 DNA reads as TGTGCCAGCAGTTCCGCCACCTGGCAAAATACGCAGTATTTT. Encoded protein: CASSSATWQNTQYF.